The sequence of this T cell receptor (beta chain) was determined in a study of T cell changes during pregnancy in multiple sclerosis. Clones were sequenced by immunoSEQ multiplex PCR, and TCRdb holds only the in-frame ones, with some missing. The sample contains tens of thousands of clones, over 90% of which appear only once. Between the trimmed V and J ends, which lost 1 base and 0 bases, there was a span of 13 bases. Germline values: CDR1 MGHDK, CDR2 SYGVNS. CDR3 length equals 16 residues. The chain combines TRBV25-1 with TRBJ2-7; weak D call: TRBD1 (6 bases). This receptor was identified in a female donor with multiple sclerosis, enrolled in a pregnancy study. The input for sequencing was CD8+ T cells from peripheral blood mononuclear cells, taken in the third trimester of pregnancy. The CDR3 loop reads CASSEFGTTSSYEQYF. Here the CDR3 DNA reads TGTGCCAGCAGTGAATTTGGGACAACGAGCTCCTACGAGCAGTACTTC.